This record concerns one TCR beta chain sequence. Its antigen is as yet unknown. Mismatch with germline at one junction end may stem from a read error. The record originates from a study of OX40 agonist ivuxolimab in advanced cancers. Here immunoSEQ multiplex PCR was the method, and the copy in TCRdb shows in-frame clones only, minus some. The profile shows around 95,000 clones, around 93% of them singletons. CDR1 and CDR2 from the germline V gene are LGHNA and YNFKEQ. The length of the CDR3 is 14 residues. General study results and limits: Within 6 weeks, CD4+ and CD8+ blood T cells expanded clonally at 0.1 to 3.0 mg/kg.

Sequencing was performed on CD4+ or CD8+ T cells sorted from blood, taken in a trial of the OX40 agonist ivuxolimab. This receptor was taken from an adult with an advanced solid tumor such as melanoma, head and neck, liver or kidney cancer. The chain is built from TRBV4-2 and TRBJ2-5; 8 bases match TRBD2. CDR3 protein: CASSRELAAESQYF. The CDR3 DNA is TGTGCCAGCAGCCGCGAACTAGCGGCAGAGTCCCAGTACTTC.